This T cell receptor beta chain was captured by sequencing in a study of shared clonotypes between healthy human individuals. General study findings and limits: Apart from blood, nothing was sampled; tissue repertoires likely differ.

A note on this clone: Its antigen remains unknown.

All donors were Caucasian adults living in Nashville, Tennessee. Losses at the gene ends were 5 bases for V and 7 bases for J; bases not matched to a gene: 8. CDR1 SEHNR and CDR2 FQNEAQ come from the germline V gene (reference sequence). This CDR3 is 14 amino acids long. Sorted subsets were amplified in replicate PCRs using 200 ng DNA, roughly 30,000 T cell genomes. Original methodology: ImmunoSEQ output held junction-only sequences without quality scores, so filtering differed. Repertoires were generated with immunoSEQ multiplex PCR, while TCRdb's copy carries only in-frame clones and drops some. V and J calls and clone size are as listed in that table; D and trimming were resolved from the DNA. Here the sample spans about 1.1 million clones, approximately 80% being singletons.

The chain recombines TRBV7-9 with TRBJ1-2, with TRBD1 identical over 9 bases. Sequenced: memory CD4+ T cells from PBMCs. Sample subset: CD45RA-negative fraction. The origin of this receptor is a man aged 18 to 30 in good health. Some clones in this sample may be carry-over from other donors' samples. CDR3 DNA sequence: TGTGCCAGCAGCGGACAGGGGTTCGGTAGTGGCTACACCTTC. Residues: CASSGQGFGSGYTF.